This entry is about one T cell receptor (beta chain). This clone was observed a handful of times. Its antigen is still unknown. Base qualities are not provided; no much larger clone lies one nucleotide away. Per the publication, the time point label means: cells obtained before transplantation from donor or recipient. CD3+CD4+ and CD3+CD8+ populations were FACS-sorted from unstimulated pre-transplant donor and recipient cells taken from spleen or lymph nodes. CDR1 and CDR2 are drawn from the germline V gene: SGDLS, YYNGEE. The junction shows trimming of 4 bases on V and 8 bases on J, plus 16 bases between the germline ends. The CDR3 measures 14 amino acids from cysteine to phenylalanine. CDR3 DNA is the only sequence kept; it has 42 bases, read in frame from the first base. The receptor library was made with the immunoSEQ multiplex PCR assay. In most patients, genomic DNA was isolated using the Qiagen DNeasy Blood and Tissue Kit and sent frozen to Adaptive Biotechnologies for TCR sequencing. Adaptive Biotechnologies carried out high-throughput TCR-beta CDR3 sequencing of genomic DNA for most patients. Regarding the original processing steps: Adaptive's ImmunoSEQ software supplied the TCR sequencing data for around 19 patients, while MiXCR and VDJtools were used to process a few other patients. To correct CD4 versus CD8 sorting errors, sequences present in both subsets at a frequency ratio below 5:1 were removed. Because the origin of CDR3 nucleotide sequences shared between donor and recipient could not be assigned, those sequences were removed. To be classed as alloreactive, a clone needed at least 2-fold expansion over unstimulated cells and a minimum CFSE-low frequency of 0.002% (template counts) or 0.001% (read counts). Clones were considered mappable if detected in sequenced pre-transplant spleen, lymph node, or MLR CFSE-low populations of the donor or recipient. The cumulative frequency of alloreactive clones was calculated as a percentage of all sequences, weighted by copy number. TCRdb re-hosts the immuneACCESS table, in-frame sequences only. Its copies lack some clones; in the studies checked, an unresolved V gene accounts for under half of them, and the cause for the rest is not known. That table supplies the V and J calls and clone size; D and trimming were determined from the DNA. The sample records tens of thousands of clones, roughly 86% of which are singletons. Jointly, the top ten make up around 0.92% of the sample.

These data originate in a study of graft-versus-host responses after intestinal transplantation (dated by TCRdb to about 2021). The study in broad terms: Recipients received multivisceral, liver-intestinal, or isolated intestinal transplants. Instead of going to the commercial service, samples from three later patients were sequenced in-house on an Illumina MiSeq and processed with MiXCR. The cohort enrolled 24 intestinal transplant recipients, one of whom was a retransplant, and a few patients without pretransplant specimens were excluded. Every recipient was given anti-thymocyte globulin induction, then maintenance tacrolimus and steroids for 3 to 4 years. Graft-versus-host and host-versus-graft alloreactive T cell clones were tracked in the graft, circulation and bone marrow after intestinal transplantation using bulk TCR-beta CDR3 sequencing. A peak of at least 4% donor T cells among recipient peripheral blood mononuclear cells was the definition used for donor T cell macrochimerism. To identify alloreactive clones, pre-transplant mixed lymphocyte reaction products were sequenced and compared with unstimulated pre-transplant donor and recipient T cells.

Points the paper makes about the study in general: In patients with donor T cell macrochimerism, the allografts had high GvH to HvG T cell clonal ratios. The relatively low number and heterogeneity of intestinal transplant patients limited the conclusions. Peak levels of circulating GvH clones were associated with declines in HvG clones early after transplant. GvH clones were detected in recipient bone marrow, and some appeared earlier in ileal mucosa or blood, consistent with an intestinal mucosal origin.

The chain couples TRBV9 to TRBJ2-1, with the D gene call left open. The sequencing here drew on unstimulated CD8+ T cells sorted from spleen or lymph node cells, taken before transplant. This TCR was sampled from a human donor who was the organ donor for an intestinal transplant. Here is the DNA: TGTGCCAGCAGCTCCCGGCTCGATAGCCATGAGCAGTTCTTC. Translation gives CASSSRLDSHEQFF. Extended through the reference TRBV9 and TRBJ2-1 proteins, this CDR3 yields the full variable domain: DSGVTQTPKHLITATGQRVTLRCSPRSGDLSVYWYQQSLDQGLQFLIQYYNGEERAKGNILERFSAQQFPDLHSELNLSSLELGDSALYFCASSSRLDSHEQFFGPGTRLTVL.